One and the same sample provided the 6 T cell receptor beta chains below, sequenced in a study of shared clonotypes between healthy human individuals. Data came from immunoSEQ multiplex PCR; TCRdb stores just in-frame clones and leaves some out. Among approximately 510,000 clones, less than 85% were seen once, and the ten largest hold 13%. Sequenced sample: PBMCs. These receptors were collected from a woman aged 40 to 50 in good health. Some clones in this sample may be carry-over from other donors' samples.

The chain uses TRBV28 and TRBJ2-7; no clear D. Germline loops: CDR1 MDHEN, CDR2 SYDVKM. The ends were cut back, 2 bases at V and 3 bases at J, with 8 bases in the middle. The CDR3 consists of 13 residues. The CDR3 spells CASSLPPLYEQYF. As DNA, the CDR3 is TGTGCCAGCAGTTTACCCCCCCTCTACGAGCAGTACTTC.

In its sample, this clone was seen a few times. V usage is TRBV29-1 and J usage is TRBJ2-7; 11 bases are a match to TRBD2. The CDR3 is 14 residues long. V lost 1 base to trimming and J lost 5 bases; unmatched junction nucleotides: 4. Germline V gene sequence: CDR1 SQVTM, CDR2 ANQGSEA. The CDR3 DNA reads TGCAGCGTTGAAGGTAGCGGGAGGGTCCACGAGCAGTACTTC. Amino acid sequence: CSVEGSGRVHEQYF.

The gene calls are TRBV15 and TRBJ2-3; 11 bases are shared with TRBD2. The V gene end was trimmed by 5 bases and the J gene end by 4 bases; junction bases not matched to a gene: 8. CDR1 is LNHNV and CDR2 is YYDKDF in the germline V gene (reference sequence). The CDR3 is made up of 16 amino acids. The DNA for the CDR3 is TGTGCCACCAGCTACACCGGGACTAGCGGCGCAGATACGCAGTATTTT. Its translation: CATSYTGTSGADTQYF.

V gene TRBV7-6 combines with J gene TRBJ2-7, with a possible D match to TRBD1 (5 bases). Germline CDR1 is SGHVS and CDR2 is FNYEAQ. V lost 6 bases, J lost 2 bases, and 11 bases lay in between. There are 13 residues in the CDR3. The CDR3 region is CASSSSRAYEQYF. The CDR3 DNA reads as TGTGCCAGCAGTTCCTCCAGGGCCTACGAGCAGTACTTC. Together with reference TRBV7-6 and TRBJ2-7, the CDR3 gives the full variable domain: GAGVSQSPRYKVTKRGQDVALRCDPISGHVSLYWYRQALGQGPEFLTYFNYEAQQDKSGLPNDRFSAERPEGSISTLTIQRTEQRDSAMYRCASSSSRAYEQYFGPGTRLTVT.

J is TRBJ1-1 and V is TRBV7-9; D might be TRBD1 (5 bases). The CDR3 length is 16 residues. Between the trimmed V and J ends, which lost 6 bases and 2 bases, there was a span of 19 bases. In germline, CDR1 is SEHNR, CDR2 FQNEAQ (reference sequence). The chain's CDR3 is CASSWYSGTANTEAFF. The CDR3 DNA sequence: TGTGCCAGCAGTTGGTACTCCGGGACTGCCAACACTGAAGCTTTCTTT.

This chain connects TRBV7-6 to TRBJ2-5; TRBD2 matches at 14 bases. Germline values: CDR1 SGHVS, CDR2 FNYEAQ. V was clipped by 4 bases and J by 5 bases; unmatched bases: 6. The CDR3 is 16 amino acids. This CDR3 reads CASSYRLAGGRETQYF. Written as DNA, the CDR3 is TGTGCCAGCAGCTACCGACTAGCGGGAGGGCGCGAGACCCAGTACTTC.